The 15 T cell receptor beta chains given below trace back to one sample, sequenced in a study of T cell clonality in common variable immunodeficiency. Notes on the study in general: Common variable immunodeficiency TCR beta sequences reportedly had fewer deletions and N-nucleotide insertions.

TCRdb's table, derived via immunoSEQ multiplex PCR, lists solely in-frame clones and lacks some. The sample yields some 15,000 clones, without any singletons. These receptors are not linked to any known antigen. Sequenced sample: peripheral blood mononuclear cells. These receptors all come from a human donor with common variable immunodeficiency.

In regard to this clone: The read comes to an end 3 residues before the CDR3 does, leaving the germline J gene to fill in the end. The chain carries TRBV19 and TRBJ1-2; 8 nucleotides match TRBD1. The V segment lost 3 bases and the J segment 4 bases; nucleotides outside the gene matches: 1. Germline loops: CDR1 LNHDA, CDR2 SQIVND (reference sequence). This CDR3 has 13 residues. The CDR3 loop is CASSMQGAYGYTF. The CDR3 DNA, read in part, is TGTGCCAGTAGTATGCAGGGGGCCTATGGC.

The DNA read from the CDR3 is TGTGCCAGCAGCTTTTCAGAGGGGAGGGGGGAGACC. Translated: CASSFSEGRGET. The complete CDR3 protein is CASSFSEGRGETQYF. This chain joins TRBV5-5 and TRBJ2-5; perhaps TRBD2 as D (7 bases). The DNA ends 3 residues before the CDR3 does, and the rest of the CDR3 is filled in from the germline J gene. The CDR3 has 15 residues. V lost 2 bases and J 5 bases, leaving 16 bases between the germline ends. CDR1 is SGHKS and CDR2 is YYEKEE in the germline V gene (reference sequence).

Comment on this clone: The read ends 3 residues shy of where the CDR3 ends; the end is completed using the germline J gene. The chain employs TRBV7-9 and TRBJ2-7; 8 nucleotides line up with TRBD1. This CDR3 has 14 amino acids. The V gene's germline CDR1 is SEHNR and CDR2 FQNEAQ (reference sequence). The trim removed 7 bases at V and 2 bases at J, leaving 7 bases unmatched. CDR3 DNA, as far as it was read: TGTGCCAGCACCGGACAGGGTAGGACCTACGAG. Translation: CASTGQGRTYE. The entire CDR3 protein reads CASTGQGRTYEQYF.

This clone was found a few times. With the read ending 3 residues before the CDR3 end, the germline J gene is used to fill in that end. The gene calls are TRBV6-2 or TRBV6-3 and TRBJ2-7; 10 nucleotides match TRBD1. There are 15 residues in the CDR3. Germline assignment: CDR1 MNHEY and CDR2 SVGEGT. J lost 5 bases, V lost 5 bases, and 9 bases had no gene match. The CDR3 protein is CASSQPGTGEHEQYF. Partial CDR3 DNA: TGTGCCAGCAGTCAACCCGGGACAGGGGAACACGAG.

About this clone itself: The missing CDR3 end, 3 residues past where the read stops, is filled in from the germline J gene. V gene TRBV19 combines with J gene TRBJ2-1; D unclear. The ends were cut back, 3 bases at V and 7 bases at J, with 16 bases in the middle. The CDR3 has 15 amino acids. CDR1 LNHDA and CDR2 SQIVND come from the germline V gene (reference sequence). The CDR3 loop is CASSILVSIANEQFF. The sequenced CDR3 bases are TGTGCCAGTAGTATTTTGGTTAGTATCGCTAATGAG.

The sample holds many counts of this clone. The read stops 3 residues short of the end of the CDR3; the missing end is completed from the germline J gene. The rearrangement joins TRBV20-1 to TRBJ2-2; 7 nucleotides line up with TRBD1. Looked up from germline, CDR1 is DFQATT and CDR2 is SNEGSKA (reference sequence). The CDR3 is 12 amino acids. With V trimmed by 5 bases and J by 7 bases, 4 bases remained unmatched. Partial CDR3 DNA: TGCAGTGCTCAGGGGGAAGTCGGGGAG. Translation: CSAQGEVGE. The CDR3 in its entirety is CSAQGEVGELFF.

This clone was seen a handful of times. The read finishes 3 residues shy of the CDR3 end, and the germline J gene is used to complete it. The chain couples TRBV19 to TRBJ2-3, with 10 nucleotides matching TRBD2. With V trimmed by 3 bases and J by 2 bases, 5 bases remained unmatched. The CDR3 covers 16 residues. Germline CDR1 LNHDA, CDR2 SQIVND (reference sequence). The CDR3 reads CASSMASGSLTDTQYF. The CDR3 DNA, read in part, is TGTGCCAGTAGTATGGCTAGCGGGAGCCTCACAGATACG.

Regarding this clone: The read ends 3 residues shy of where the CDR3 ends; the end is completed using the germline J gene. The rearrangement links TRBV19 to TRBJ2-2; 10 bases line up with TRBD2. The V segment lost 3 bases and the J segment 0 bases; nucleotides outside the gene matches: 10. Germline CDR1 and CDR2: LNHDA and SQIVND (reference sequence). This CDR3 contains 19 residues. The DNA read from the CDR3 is TGTGCCAGTAGTATTAAGGCTAGCGGGGGCCACACGAACACCGGGGAG. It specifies CASSIKASGGHTNTGE. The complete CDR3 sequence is CASSIKASGGHTNTGELFF.

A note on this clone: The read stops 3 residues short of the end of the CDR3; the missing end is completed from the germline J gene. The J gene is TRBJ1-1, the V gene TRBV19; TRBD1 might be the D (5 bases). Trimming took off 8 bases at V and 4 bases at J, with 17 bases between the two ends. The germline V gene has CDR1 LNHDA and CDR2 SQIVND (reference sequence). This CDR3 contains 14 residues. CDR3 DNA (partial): TGTGCCAGTGGGGTCGGGCAGGGCGTCACTGAA. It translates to CASGVGQGVTE. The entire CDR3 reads CASGVGQGVTEAFF.

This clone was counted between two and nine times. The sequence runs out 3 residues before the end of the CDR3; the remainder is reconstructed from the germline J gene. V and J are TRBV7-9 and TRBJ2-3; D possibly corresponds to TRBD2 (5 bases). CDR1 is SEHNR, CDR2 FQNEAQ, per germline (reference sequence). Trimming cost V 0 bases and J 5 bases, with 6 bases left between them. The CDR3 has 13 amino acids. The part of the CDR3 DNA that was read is TGTGCCAGCAGCTTAGCCGAGGGAGATACG. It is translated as CASSLAEGDT. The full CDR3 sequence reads CASSLAEGDTQYF.

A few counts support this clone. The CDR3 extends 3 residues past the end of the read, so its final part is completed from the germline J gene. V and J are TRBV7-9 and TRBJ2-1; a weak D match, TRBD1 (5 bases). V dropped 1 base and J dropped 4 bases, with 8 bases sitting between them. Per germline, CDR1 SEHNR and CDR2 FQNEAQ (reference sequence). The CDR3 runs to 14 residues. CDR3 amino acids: CASSLVTEYNEQFF. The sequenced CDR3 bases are TGTGCCAGCAGCTTAGTGACAGAGTACAATGAG.

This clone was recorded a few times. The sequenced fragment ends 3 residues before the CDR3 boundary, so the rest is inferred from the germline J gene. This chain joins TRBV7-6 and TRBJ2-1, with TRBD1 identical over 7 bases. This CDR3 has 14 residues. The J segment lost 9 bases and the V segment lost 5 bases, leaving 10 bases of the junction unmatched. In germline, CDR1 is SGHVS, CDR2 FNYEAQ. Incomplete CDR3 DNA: TGTGCCAGCAGCCCAGGGGGTTCCCGTGTTGAG. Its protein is CASSPGGSRVE. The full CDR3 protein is CASSPGGSRVEQFF.

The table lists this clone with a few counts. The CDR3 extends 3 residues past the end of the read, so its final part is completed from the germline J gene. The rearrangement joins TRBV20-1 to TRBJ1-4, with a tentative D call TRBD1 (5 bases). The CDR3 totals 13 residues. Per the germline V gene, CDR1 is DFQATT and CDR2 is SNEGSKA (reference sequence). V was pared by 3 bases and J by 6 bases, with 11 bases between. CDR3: CSASLAGHEKLFF. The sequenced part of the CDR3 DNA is TGCAGTGCTAGTTTGGCGGGGCATGAAAAA.

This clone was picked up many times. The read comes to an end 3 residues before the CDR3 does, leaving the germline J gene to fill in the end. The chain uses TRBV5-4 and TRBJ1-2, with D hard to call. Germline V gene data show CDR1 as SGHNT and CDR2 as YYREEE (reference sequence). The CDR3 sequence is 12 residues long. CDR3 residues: CASSLDRGSYTF. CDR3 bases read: TGTGCCAGCAGCTTGGACCGGGGAAGC.

The sequenced CDR3 bases are TGTGCCAGCTCACCCCAGCCCAGGGGAGTGAGGGGC. Protein product: CASSPQPRGVRG. Given in full, the CDR3 is CASSPQPRGVRGYTF. V is TRBV18 and J is TRBJ1-2; TRBD1 might be the D (6 bases). The read falls 3 residues short of the CDR3 end, and the missing part is taken from the germline J gene. CDR1 is KGHSH and CDR2 is LQKENI in the germline V gene. The CDR3 length is 15 residues.